This T cell receptor (beta chain) stems from a study of CXCR3-negative and CXCR3-positive naive CD8 T cells (dated by TCRdb to between 2019 and 2020). With respect to the entire study: In total, about 150 million TRB reads were obtained, which works out to roughly 1.5 +/- 0.3 million reads per library. Diversity and physicochemical repertoire analyses were performed on about 12 donors pooled from two independent experiments. The TRBV-TRBJ cluster analysis covered naive subsets from roughly 5 donors and memory cells from 3 donors.

For every CD8+ T cell subset, over 250,000 cells were flow-sorted straight into RLT lysis buffer, and each subset was sorted in triplicate. To exclude memory contaminants, naive CD8+ T cells were stringently defined as CD45RO-CCR7+CD27+CD95-. Peripheral blood mononuclear cells were isolated from buffy coats by standard density gradient centrifugation. A FACSAria III was used to flow-sort naive CD8+ T cells into CXCR3-negative and CXCR3-positive populations. An RNeasy Mini Kit was used to extract total RNA from the sorted cells. As regards this clonotype: Its target antigen remains unknown.

The paper's findings and limits, for the study overall: CXCR3 expression partially decreased after cryopreservation, so most assays used freshly isolated PBMCs. TRB CDR3s from CXCR3-positive naive cells showed higher hydrophobicity (lower Kidera factor 4), lower energy, and higher strength and volume indices than CXCR3-negative naive cells. Both naive subsets had comparably high repertoire diversity, while memory CD8+ T cells had much lower repertoire diversity. Surface CD5, linked to self-reactivity in mice, was comparable between naive subsets; TCR interaction strength was therefore also inferred from TRB CDR3 physicochemical properties. Similar TRBV-TRBJ usage was shown by naive CXCR3-negative and CXCR3-positive cells from the same donor, whereas distinct patterns were shown by memory cells.

TCRdb records NextSeq 550 as the sequencer. The Human TCR Profiling Kit (MiLaboratory) was used to prepare UMI-labeled 5' RACE TRB cDNA libraries. cDNA synthesis used the entire amount of extracted RNA, and PCR amplification then used the entire amount of cDNA produced. Libraries were prepared in parallel using an identical number of PCR cycles. In the source study's methods: MIGEC and MiXCR extracted about 50,000 +/- 10,000 unique UMI-labeled TRB cDNA molecules per library, requiring at least two reads per UMI. On average, approximately 40,000 +/- 10,000 functional in-frame TRB CDR3 nucleotide clonotypes lacking stop codons were found per library. Diversity metrics, including normalized Shannon-Wiener and Chao1, were computed in VDJtools after downsampling to 5000 UMI-labeled TRB molecules per sample. VDJtools computed clonotype-size-weighted physicochemical properties of the central five CDR3 residues: interaction energy, strength, volume and Kidera factor 4. Each entry corresponds to one CDR3 protein sequence from reads that TCRdb reprocessed, and DNA is not given. The V and J calls and clone size are TCRdb's, not the authors'. The sample table includes approximately 59,000 distinct CDR3 sequences. The ten largest clones represent 0.55% to 0.75% of the sample.

From cysteine to phenylalanine, the CDR3 is 16 amino acids long. No DNA accompanies this entry. CDR1 and CDR2 were assigned from the germline V gene as SGHRS and YFSETQ. Sequencing was carried out using naive CXCR3+ CD8+ T cells from blood. In the paper's terms, the cell subset or site label means: CD45RO-CCR7+CD27+CD95- naive CD8+ T cells expressing CXCR3 (TNR3+). The chain is assembled from TRBV5-1 and TRBJ2-3; there is no DNA to check the TCRdb D call of TRBD2. This receptor was obtained from a human donor in good health. Some clones in this sample may be carry-over from other donors' samples. The encoded CDR3 is CASSPEAGGPTDTQYF.